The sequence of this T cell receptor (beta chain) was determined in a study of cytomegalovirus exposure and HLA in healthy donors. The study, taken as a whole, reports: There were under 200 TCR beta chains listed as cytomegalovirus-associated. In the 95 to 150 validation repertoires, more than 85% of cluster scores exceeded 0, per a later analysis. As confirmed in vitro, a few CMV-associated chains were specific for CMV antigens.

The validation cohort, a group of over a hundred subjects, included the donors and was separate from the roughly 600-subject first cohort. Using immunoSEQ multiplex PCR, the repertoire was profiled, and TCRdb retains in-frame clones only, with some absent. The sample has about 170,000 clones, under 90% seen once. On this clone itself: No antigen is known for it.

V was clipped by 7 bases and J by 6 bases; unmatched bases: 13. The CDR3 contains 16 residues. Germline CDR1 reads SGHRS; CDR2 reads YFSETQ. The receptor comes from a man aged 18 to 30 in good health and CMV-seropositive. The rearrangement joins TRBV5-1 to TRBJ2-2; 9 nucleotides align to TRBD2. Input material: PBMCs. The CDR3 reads CASQLSGSVFSGELFF. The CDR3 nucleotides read TGCGCCAGCCAGCTTAGCGGGAGTGTCTTTTCCGGGGAGCTGTTTTTT.